This T cell receptor (beta chain) was profiled in a study of early T cells in non-severe SARS-CoV-2 infection. Germline trimming cut 3 bases from V and 3 bases from J; bases unmatched to any gene: 6. CDR3 length: 15 amino acids. Unique molecular identifiers were affixed to single, distinct cDNA molecules. TCRdb re-derived calls from the 5' RACE reads in MiXCR, one entry per CDR3 protein. The sample carries 64,000 or so distinct CDR3 sequences, over 10% recorded once. This clonotype came up a few times. The sequence came from an adult who was a healthcare worker with PCR-confirmed SARS-CoV-2 infection or an uninfected control (not recorded which). What was sequenced was whole blood. The genes are TRBV12-3 or TRBV12-4 and TRBJ1-2; 8 bases agree with TRBD1. The CDR3 spells CASSLLAGGYYGYTF. The CDR3 region has the DNA TGTGCCAGCAGTTTGCTGGCAGGGGGCTACTATGGCTACACCTTC.